Shown below are 16 T cell receptor beta chains from a single sample sequenced in a study of technical replicates of blood from a handful of donors. The data were produced by immunoSEQ multiplex PCR, yet TCRdb's version contains in-frame clones alone and is incomplete. Of some 77,000 clones in the sample, 91% were seen once. Specimen: T cells isolated from PBMCs. The receptors derive from a human donor in good health.

This sequence joins TRBV6-6 and TRBJ1-2; TRBD1 matches at 9 bases. The J segment lost 4 bases and the V segment lost 6 bases, leaving 12 bases of the junction unmatched. This CDR3 is 16 amino acids long. CDR1 is MNHNY and CDR2 is SVGAGI in the germline V gene (reference sequence). The CDR3 spells CASSPGTGPESYGYTF. The CDR3 DNA sequence: TGTGCCAGCAGCCCCGGGACAGGGCCGGAAAGCTATGGCTACACCTTC.

The V and J genes are TRBV5-1 and TRBJ2-5; 7 positions agree with TRBD2. The junction had 10 bases not matched to a gene; V was cut back by 4 bases and J by 1 base. This CDR3 has 16 amino acids. CDR1 SGHRS and CDR2 YFSETQ come from the germline V gene. This CDR3 is CASSPPASGIQETQYF. The DNA for the CDR3 is TGCGCCAGCAGCCCGCCGGCTAGCGGCATCCAAGAGACCCAGTACTTC.

The chain uses TRBV4-1 and TRBJ1-1; 7 positions agree with TRBD1. Trimming took 4 bases from V and 7 from J; bases not matched to a gene: 9. The CDR3 runs 14 residues. CDR1 MGHRA and CDR2 YSYEKL come from the germline V gene. The CDR3 loop is CASSRTGTEFEAFF. CDR3 DNA sequence: TGCGCCAGCAGCCGCACCGGGACAGAATTTGAAGCTTTCTTT.

As DNA, the CDR3 is TGTGCCAGCAGCTTGGTCGGGGGTGAGCAGTTCTTC. Protein sequence: CASSLVGGEQFF. The V and J genes are TRBV5-6 and TRBJ2-1, with a tentative D call TRBD2 (6 bases). This CDR3 has 12 residues. Germline V lookup: CDR1 SGHDT, CDR2 YYEEEE. Between the trimmed V and J ends, which lost 0 bases and 9 bases, there was a span of 7 bases.

This clone was recorded once. One end of the junction varies from germline; a read error may be responsible. The CDR3 coding sequence is TGTGCCACCACCAACAGGGGCAACCAGCCCCAGCATTTT. This encodes CATTNRGNQPQHF. The V gene is TRBV15, the J gene TRBJ1-5, with TRBD1 matching 7 bases. Germline V gives CDR1 LNHNV, CDR2 YYDKDF (reference sequence). The CDR3 covers 13 residues.

The rearrangement links TRBV6-5 to TRBJ1-1; possible D gene TRBD1, 5 bases. Germline CDR1 reads MNHEY; CDR2 reads SVGAGI. Between the trimmed V and J ends, which lost 3 bases and 3 bases, there was a span of 11 bases. This CDR3 has 14 residues. The CDR3 loop reads CASSYSTDYTEAFF. DNA for the CDR3: TGTGCCAGCAGTTATTCGACAGATTACACTGAAGCTTTCTTT.

The chain joins TRBV6-1 to TRBJ2-1; D is possibly TRBD1 (6 bases). The CDR3 totals 14 residues. Trimming cost V 7 bases and J 5 bases, with 15 bases left between them. Germline assignment: CDR1 MNHNS and CDR2 SASEGT. In DNA, the CDR3 is TGTGCCAGCAAAGGACAGCCCCTCGACAATGAGCAGTTCTTC. Amino acid sequence: CASKGQPLDNEQFF.

V gene TRBV2 combines with J gene TRBJ2-2; 8 bases agree with TRBD2. CDR1 and CDR2 from the germline V gene are SNHLY and FYNNEI. CDR3 length equals 15 residues. With V trimmed by 10 bases and J by 0 bases, 7 bases remained unmatched. The CDR3 DNA follows: TGTGCCACCCGGGAGGGGACGTCGAACACCGGGGAGCTGTTTTTT. Translating it yields CATREGTSNTGELFF.

The rearrangement joins TRBV5-4 to TRBJ2-1; no clear D gene. Germline CDR1 is SGHNT and CDR2 is YYREEE (reference sequence). Trimming took 0 bases from V and 0 from J, leaving 7 bases between them. This CDR3 comprises 15 residues. The CDR3 loop reads CASSLDLSSYNEQFF. CDR3 DNA: TGTGCCAGCAGCTTGGACTTGAGCTCCTACAATGAGCAGTTCTTC.

J is TRBJ2-5 and V is TRBV11-2, with TRBD1 as a possible D gene (6 bases). Per the germline V gene, CDR1 is SGHAT and CDR2 is FQNNGV. The CDR3 loop spans 15 amino acids. V lost 5 bases and J lost 5, with 18 bases in between. The CDR3 DNA follows: TGTGCCAGCAGCATGGGGGCTAACCCATATGAGACCCAGTACTTC. Its protein product is CASSMGANPYETQYF.

The J gene is TRBJ2-4, the V gene TRBV19; 9 bases line up with TRBD2. This CDR3 has 14 residues. V gave up 6 bases and J gave up 6 bases; unmatched junction bases: 6. Germline CDR1 LNHDA, CDR2 SQIVND (reference sequence). The CDR3 here is CASREGLAGNIQYF. The DNA for the CDR3 is TGTGCCAGTAGGGAGGGACTAGCCGGAAACATTCAGTACTTC. The full variable domain, rest sourced from reference TRBV19 and TRBJ2-4, is DGGITQSPKYLFRKEGQNVTLSCEQNLNHDAMYWYRQDPGQGLRLIYYSQIVNDFQKGDIAEGYSVSREKKESFPLTVTSAQKNPTAFYLCASREGLAGNIQYFGAGTRLSVL.

The chain couples TRBV4-1 to TRBJ2-1; 11 bases fit TRBD2. CDR3 length: 15 amino acids. Germline CDR1 is MGHRA and CDR2 is YSYEKL. J gave up 5 bases and V 6 bases, and 6 bases lay outside the gene matches. In DNA form, the CDR3 reads TGCGCCAGCAGTGATAGCGGGAGGGCCCACAATGAGCAGTTCTTC. Translating gives CASSDSGRAHNEQFF.

The chain uses TRBV6-5 and TRBJ2-2; tentatively, D is TRBD1 (5 bases). Trimming left V 7 bases short and J 0 bases short, with 12 bases between. CDR3 length equals 15 residues. Germline V CDR1 and CDR2: MNHEY, SVGAGI. CDR3 in amino acids: CASTTTVSNTGELFF. As DNA, the CDR3 is TGTGCCAGCACAACGACAGTGTCGAACACCGGGGAGCTGTTTTTT.

The V and J genes are TRBV6-1 and TRBJ2-7; possibly TRBD2 for D (6 bases). The CDR3 runs 14 residues. The V gene's germline CDR1 is MNHNS and CDR2 SASEGT. V was cut by 9 bases and J by 0 bases, with 15 bases left in between. In DNA form, the CDR3 reads TGTGCCAGTAAATGGGACTGGAGCTCCTACGAGCAGTACTTC. Translation: CASKWDWSSYEQYF.

This clone was detected only a few times. One end of the junction does not line up with germline, which may come from a read error. The CDR3 DNA is TGTGCCAGCAGCTTAGTACATAACAGTGAAGCTTTCTTT. Translating it yields CASSLVHNSEAFF. V and J are TRBV7-3 and TRBJ1-1, with D unresolved. From germline, CDR1 is SGHTA and CDR2 FQGTGA. The CDR3 contains 13 residues.

The chain links TRBV2 to TRBJ1-5; TRBD1 might be the D (6 bases). The CDR3 has 14 amino acids. Germline CDR1 reads SNHLY; CDR2 reads FYNNEI. The V end was cut by 6 bases, the J end by 7 bases, with 16 bases between. DNA for the CDR3: TGTGCCAGCAGCCGGGGGGCTTTGATCCAGCCCCAGCATTTT. Translation: CASSRGALIQPQHF.